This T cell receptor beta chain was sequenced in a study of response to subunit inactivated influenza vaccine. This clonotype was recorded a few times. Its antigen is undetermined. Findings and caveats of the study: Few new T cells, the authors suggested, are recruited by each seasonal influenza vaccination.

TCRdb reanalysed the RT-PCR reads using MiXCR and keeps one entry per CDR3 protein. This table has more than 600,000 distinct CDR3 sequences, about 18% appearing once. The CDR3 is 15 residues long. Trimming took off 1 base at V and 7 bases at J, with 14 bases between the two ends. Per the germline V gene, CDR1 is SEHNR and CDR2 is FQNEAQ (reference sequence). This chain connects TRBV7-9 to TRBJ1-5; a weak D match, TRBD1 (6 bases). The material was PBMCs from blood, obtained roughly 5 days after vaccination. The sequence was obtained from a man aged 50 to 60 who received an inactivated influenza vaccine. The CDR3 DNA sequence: TGTGCCAGCAGCTTAGGGGGCACAGGGACGCAGCCCCAGCATTTT. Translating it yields CASSLGGTGTQPQHF.